A selection of T cell receptor beta chains follows, all from one sample in a study of T cells in Graves' hyperthyroidism and ophthalmopathy. TCRdb passed the multiplex PCR reads through MiXCR, listing each CDR3 protein once. The sample contains 450,000 to 650,000 distinct CDR3 sequences, under 20% of which appear only once. The sample comprised blood. These TCRs come from a woman between 18 and 29 years old with Graves' ophthalmopathy. CDR3s include the opening cysteine and the closing phenylalanine or tryptophan. Each record gives: D gene, V gene, clone size, J gene, CDR3 protein, CDR3 DNA. D genes are given only for firm matches. Size is stated for part of the rows, as once, few or many counts, or as a class when the clone is expanded.

TRBD1	TRBV6-2/TRBV6-3	NA	TRBJ2-1	CASSYEGAPLDEQFF	TGTGCCAGCAGTTACGAGGGGGCGCCCCTGGATGAGCAGTTCTTC
TRBD1	TRBV30	NA	TRBJ2-5	CAWNTPRGQRETQYF	TGTGCCTGGAATACTCCCAGGGGGCAGAGAGAGACCCAGTACTTC
TRBD1	TRBV12-3/TRBV12-4	NA	TRBJ1-5	CASSSGGGDQPQHF	TGTGCCAGCAGCTCAGGGGGCGGTGACCAGCCCCAGCATTTT
NA	TRBV28	few	TRBJ1-3	CASNRGAVSGNTIYF	TGTGCCAGCAATCGAGGGGCCGTCTCTGGAAACACCATATATTTT
NA	TRBV28	many	TRBJ1-1	CASSLYSPNTEAFF	TGTGCCAGCAGTTTATATTCCCCGAACACTGAAGCTTTCTTT
TRBD1	TRBV5-1	many	TRBJ1-2	CASSLAGTASYGYTF	TGCGCCAGCAGCTTGGCAGGGACAGCCTCATATGGCTACACCTTC
NA	TRBV7-8	many	TRBJ1-1	CASSPRRGSLNTEAFF	TGTGCCAGCAGCCCAAGGAGGGGTAGTTTGAACACTGAAGCTTTCTTT
NA	TRBV4-1	few	TRBJ2-3	CASSQMFVRITDTQYF	TGCGCCAGCAGCCAGATGTTTGTCCGCATCACAGATACGCAGTATTTT
TRBD2	TRBV28	NA	TRBJ2-3	CASSFPSGGGADTQYF	TGTGCCAGCAGTTTTCCCTCGGGCGGGGGGGCGGATACGCAGTATTTT
NA	TRBV3-1	many	TRBJ2-3	CASSQGRLANTQYF	TGTGCCAGCAGCCAAGGACGACTCGCGAATACGCAGTATTTT
TRBD2	TRBV25-1	NA	TRBJ2-1	CASTEGRTSGRNHNYNEQFF	TGTGCCAGCACCGAAGGTAGGACTAGCGGGAGGAACCACAACTACAATGAGCAGTTCTTC
NA	TRBV28	many	TRBJ2-7	CASSLSMGYEQYF	TGTGCCAGCAGTTTATCCATGGGGTACGAGCAGTACTTC
NA	TRBV27	few	TRBJ1-6	CASSLARAFNSPLHF	TGTGCCAGCAGTTTAGCTCGGGCCTTTAATTCACCCCTCCACTTT
NA	TRBV6-1	many	TRBJ1-1	CASSSSIRTFMNTEAFF	TGTGCCAGCAGTTCGTCTATTCGGACGTTCATGAACACTGAAGCTTTCTTT
NA	TRBV12-3/TRBV12-4	many	TRBJ2-1	CATTPGHYNEQFF	TGTGCCACCACCCCGGGACACTACAATGAGCAGTTCTTC
TRBD1	TRBV11-2	many	TRBJ1-1	CASSWTGGGTEAFF	TGTGCCAGCAGCTGGACAGGGGGCGGCACTGAAGCTTTCTTT
NA	TRBV7-2	many	TRBJ2-7	CASSLYGVVYEQYF	TGTGCCAGCAGCTTATACGGGGTGGTCTACGAGCAGTACTTC
NA	TRBV27	many	TRBJ2-7	CASSLGDGGYEQYF	TGTGCCAGCAGTTTAGGGGACGGCGGCTACGAGCAGTACTTC
TRBD2	TRBV7-2	many	TRBJ2-1	CASSPPGLAGSGEQFF	TGTGCCAGCAGCCCCCCGGGACTAGCGGGATCAGGGGAGCAGTTCTTC
NA	TRBV28	many	TRBJ1-1	CASSKVVSSSNTEAFF	TGTGCCAGCTCAAAAGTCGTGTCCTCCTCGAACACTGAAGCTTTCTTT
TRBD2	TRBV29-1	few	TRBJ2-1	CSVPLAGRVNEQFF	TGCAGCGTTCCCCTAGCGGGTAGGGTAAATGAGCAGTTCTTC
NA	TRBV12-3/TRBV12-4	many	TRBJ2-3	CASSSDPGTDTQYF	TGTGCCAGCAGTTCAGACCCCGGCACAGATACGCAGTATTTT
NA	TRBV6-2/TRBV6-3	many	TRBJ2-7	CASSYSSLREQYF	TGTGCCAGCAGTTATTCCAGTTTACGCGAGCAGTACTTC
NA	TRBV29-1	few	TRBJ2-1	CSVDGQGNEQFF	TGCAGCGTTGATGGCCAGGGCAATGAGCAGTTCTTC
NA	TRBV4-1	many	TRBJ2-1	CASSSGSYNEQFF	TGCGCCAGCAGCTCGGGGTCCTACAATGAGCAGTTCTTC
NA	TRBV2	many	TRBJ2-1	CASTAGKQFF	TGTGCCAGCACCGCTGGCAAGCAGTTCTTC
NA	TRBV6-5	few	TRBJ2-7	CASSYSSDSNEQYF	TGTGCCAGCAGTTACTCGAGTGACAGCAACGAGCAGTACTTC
NA	TRBV20-1	NA	TRBJ2-7	CSARETLSPREQYF	TGCAGTGCTAGAGAGACGCTTTCCCCTAGAGAGCAGTACTTC
NA	TRBV28	many	TRBJ2-1	CASSLFPGEENNEQFF	TGTGCCAGCAGTTTATTCCCGGGAGAGGAGAACAATGAGCAGTTCTTC
NA	TRBV12-3/TRBV12-4	NA	TRBJ1-1	CASSLTSGQNTEAFF	TGTGCCAGCAGTTTAACTTCAGGCCAGAACACTGAAGCTTTCTTT
NA	TRBV4-2	NA	TRBJ1-5	CASSQGLRRDQPQHF	TGTGCCAGCAGCCAAGGTCTCCGCAGGGATCAGCCCCAGCATTTT
NA	TRBV30	few	TRBJ1-3	CASTPGSGNTIYF	TGTGCCTCGACACCGGGCTCTGGAAACACCATATATTTT
TRBD1	TRBV5-8	few	TRBJ1-2	CASSPDRREHYGYTF	TGTGCCAGCAGCCCGGACAGGAGAGAACACTATGGCTACACCTTC
NA	TRBV7-9	many	TRBJ2-5	CASSRTSRAETQYF	TGTGCCAGCAGCCGGACTTCCCGAGCGGAGACCCAGTACTTC
TRBD1	TRBV7-8	few	TRBJ2-2	CASSPTGGGNTGELFF	TGTGCCAGCAGCCCGACAGGGGGAGGCAATACCGGGGAGCTGTTTTTT
TRBD1	TRBV28	many	TRBJ2-2	CASSSGTGDTGELFF	TGTGCCAGCAGTTCCGGGACAGGGGACACCGGGGAGCTGTTTTTT
NA	TRBV7-8	NA	TRBJ2-3	CASSARRTDTQYF	TGTGCCAGCTCTGCGAGGCGGACAGATACGCAGTATTTT
TRBD2	TRBV20-1	few	TRBJ2-1	CSARDPRENYNEQFF	TGCAGTGCTAGAGACCCGCGGGAGAACTACAATGAGCAGTTCTTC
NA	TRBV11-2	NA	TRBJ1-2	CASSSSWDYGYTF	TGTGCCAGCAGCTCATCATGGGATTATGGCTACACCTTC
NA	TRBV3-1	many	TRBJ1-5	CASSQAGQPQHF	TGTGCCAGCAGCCAAGCGGGGCAGCCCCAGCATTTT
NA	TRBV24-1	many	TRBJ1-5	CATSEPYSNQPQHF	TGTGCCACCAGTGAGCCGTATAGCAATCAGCCCCAGCATTTT
TRBD1	TRBV10-3	NA	TRBJ1-5	CAISDTGGGSNQPQHF	TGTGCCATCAGTGATACAGGGGGCGGAAGCAATCAGCCCCAGCATTTT
TRBD1	TRBV19	few	TRBJ1-1	CASSIGPPGQGNTEAFF	TGTGCCAGTAGTATTGGCCCACCGGGACAGGGGAACACTGAAGCTTTCTTT
NA	TRBV7-2	NA	TRBJ1-1	CASSPGVWTEAFF	TGTGCCAGCAGCCCAGGGGTATGGACTGAAGCTTTCTTT
TRBD2	TRBV6-2/TRBV6-3	many	TRBJ2-1	CASSYSPGLAADNEQFF	TGTGCCAGCAGTTACTCCCCGGGACTAGCGGCAGACAATGAGCAGTTCTTC